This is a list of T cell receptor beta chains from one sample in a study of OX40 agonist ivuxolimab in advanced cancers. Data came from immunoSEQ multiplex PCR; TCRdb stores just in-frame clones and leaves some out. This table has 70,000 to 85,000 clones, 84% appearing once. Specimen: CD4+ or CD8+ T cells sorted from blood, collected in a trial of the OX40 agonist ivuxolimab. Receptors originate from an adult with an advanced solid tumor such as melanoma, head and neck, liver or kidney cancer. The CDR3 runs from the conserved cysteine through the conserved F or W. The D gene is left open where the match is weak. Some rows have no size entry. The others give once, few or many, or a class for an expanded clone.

DNA: TGTGCCAGCAGTGAAGCACAGCGAAATGAAAAACTGTTTTTT
CDR3: CASSEAQRNEKLFF
J: TRBJ1-4
V: TRBV2
D: .
size: .

DNA: TGCGCCATCCCGACCCGGTACAGAATTTACGAGCAGTACTTC
CDR3: CAIPTRYRIYEQYF
J: TRBJ2-7
V: TRBV10-1
D: .
size: .

DNA: TGTGCCAGCAGCTTAGGGGCTAGCGGGGGTCCCACAGATACGCAGTATTTT
CDR3: CASSLGASGGPTDTQYF
J: TRBJ2-3
V: TRBV7-6
D: TRBD2
size: .

DNA: TGTGCCAGCGCCCTGGAGAAGACGGCGAACACTGAAGCTTTCTTT
CDR3: CASALEKTANTEAFF
J: TRBJ1-1
V: TRBV6-1
D: .
size: .

DNA: TGTGCCAGCTCACTCCAGGGGGCGCTGGCTAATGAAAAACTGTTTTTT
CDR3: CASSLQGALANEKLFF
J: TRBJ1-4
V: TRBV18
D: TRBD1
size: .

DNA: TGTGCCAGCAGGGCGGGACAGGGGGCCGCAGATACGCAGTATTTT
CDR3: CASRAGQGAADTQYF
J: TRBJ2-3
V: TRBV2
D: TRBD1
size: .

DNA: TGTGCCAGCAGCCCGCGGGGGCTGAACACTGAAGCTTTCTTT
CDR3: CASSPRGLNTEAFF
J: TRBJ1-1
V: TRBV7-9
D: .
size: .

DNA: TGTGCCACCAGCAGAGATCCCCAGGGATCCTACGAGCAGTACTTC
CDR3: CATSRDPQGSYEQYF
J: TRBJ2-7
V: TRBV15
D: .
size: once

DNA: TGTGCCAGCACCCCTACCCTCTCGGACAGGGATAATTCACCCCTCCACTTT
CDR3: CASTPTLSDRDNSPLHF
J: TRBJ1-6
V: TRBV28
D: TRBD1
size: .

DNA: TGTGCCAGTAGGAGCGGTGACAATGAGCAGTTCTTC
CDR3: CASRSGDNEQFF
J: TRBJ2-1
V: TRBV19
D: .
size: .

DNA: TGTGCCAGCAGCTTAGGGCAGAATAATTCACCCCTCCACTTT
CDR3: CASSLGQNNSPLHF
J: TRBJ1-6
V: TRBV7-8
D: .
size: .

DNA: TGTGCCAGCAGTTCGGCGGGTGGGGGGACCTACGAGCAGTACTTC
CDR3: CASSSAGGGTYEQYF
J: TRBJ2-7
V: TRBV28
D: .
size: few

DNA: TGTGCCAGCAGCTCACAGGGCTCCTACGAGCAGTACTTC
CDR3: CASSSQGSYEQYF
J: TRBJ2-7
V: TRBV13
D: .
size: .

DNA: TGTGCCAGCAGAATGGACACTACAACTAATGAAAAACTGTTTTTT
CDR3: CASRMDTTTNEKLFF
J: TRBJ1-4
V: TRBV5-5
D: .
size: .

DNA: TGTGCCAGCTCACCAAGGGCAGATAGCAATCAGCCCCAGCATTTT
CDR3: CASSPRADSNQPQHF
J: TRBJ1-5
V: TRBV18
D: .
size: .

DNA: TGTGCCAGCAGCGTCGCAGGGGGCTATGGCTACACCTTC
CDR3: CASSVAGGYGYTF
J: TRBJ1-2
V: TRBV9
D: TRBD1
size: .

DNA: TGTGCCAGCAGTGAAAAGGGACTAGCCACAGATACGCAGTATTTT
CDR3: CASSEKGLATDTQYF
J: TRBJ2-3
V: TRBV2
D: TRBD2
size: .

DNA: TGTGCCAGCAGCCGGGCGGCAGGCCGACAGCCCCAGCATTTT
CDR3: CASSRAAGRQPQHF
J: TRBJ1-5
V: TRBV5-6
D: .
size: .

DNA: TGTGCCAGCAGTATGACAGGGAGGAATCAGCCCCAGCATTTT
CDR3: CASSMTGRNQPQHF
J: TRBJ1-5
V: TRBV2
D: TRBD1
size: .

DNA: TGTGCCAGCAGGGAACAGGGGAACACTGAAGCTTTCTTT
CDR3: CASREQGNTEAFF
J: TRBJ1-1
V: TRBV6-4
D: .
size: .

DNA: TGTGCCAGCAGACCGATTCTAGGCAGGGGGCTCGGCTACACCTTC
CDR3: CASRPILGRGLGYTF
J: TRBJ1-2
V: TRBV28
D: TRBD1
size: .

DNA: TGTGCCAGCAGCTTAGATGGGACAGGGGCAAGGCAGCCCCAGCATTTT
CDR3: CASSLDGTGARQPQHF
J: TRBJ1-5
V: TRBV7-2
D: TRBD1
size: few

DNA: TGCGCCAGCAGCAGGACTAGCCTGGAGGCCCAGTACTTC
CDR3: CASSRTSLEAQYF
J: TRBJ2-5
V: TRBV10-2
D: TRBD2
size: .

DNA: TGTGCCAGCAGCTTGGAGGGTTCCTCTGGAAACACCATATATTTT
CDR3: CASSLEGSSGNTIYF
J: TRBJ1-3
V: TRBV5-6
D: .
size: once

DNA: TGTGCCAGCGGAACCGGGAGCTACGAGCAGTACTTC
CDR3: CASGTGSYEQYF
J: TRBJ2-7
V: TRBV19
D: .
size: .